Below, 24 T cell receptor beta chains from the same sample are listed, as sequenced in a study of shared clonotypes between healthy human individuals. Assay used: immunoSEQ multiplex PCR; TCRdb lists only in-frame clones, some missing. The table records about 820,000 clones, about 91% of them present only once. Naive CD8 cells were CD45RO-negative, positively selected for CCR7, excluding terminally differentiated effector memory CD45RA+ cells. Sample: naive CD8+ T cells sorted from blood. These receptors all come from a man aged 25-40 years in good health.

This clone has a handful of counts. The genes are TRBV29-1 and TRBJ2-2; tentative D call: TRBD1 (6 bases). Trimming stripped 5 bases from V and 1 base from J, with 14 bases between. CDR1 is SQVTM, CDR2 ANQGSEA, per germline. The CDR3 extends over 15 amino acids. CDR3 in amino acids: CSVLEQGWNTGELFF. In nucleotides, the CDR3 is TGCAGCGTTCTCGAACAGGGTTGGAACACCGGGGAGCTGTTTTTT.

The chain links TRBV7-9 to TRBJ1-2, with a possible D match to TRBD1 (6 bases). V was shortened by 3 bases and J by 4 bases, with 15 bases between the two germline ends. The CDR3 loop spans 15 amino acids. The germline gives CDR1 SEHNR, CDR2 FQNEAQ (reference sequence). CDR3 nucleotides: TGTGCCAGCAGCTTTACAGGACAGACGGTCTATGGCTACACCTTC. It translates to CASSFTGQTVYGYTF. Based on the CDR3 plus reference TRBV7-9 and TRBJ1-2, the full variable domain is DTGVSQNPRHKITKRGQNVTFRCDPISEHNRLYWYRQTLGQGPEFLTYFQNEAQLEKSRLLSDRFSAERPKGSFSTLEIQRTEQGDSAMYLCASSFTGQTVYGYTFGSGTRLTVV.

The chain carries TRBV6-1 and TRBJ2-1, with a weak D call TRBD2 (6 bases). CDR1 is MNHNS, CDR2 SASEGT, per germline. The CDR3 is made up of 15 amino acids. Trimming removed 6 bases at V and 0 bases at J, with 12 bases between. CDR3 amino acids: CASRAGGSSYNEQFF. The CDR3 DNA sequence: TGTGCCAGCAGAGCAGGAGGGAGCTCCTACAATGAGCAGTTCTTC.

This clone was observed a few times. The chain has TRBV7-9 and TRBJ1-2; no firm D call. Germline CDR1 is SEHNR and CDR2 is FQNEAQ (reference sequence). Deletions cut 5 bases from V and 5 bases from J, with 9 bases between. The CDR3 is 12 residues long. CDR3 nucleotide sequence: TGTGCCAGCAGCGTCTCCCCATATGGCTACACCTTC. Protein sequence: CASSVSPYGYTF.

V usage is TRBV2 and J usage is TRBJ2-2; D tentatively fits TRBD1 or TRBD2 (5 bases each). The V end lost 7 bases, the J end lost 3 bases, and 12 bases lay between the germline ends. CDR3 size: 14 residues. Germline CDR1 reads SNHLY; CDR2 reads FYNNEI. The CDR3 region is CASMGRVDTGELFF. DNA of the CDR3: TGTGCCAGCATGGGGCGGGTAGACACCGGGGAGCTGTTTTTT.

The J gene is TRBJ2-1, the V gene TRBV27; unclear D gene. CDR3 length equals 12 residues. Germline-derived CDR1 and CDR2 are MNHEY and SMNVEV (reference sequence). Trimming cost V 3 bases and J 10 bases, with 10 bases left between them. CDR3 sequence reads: CASSLPAQEQFF. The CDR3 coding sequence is TGTGCCAGCAGTTTGCCGGCCCAAGAGCAGTTCTTC.

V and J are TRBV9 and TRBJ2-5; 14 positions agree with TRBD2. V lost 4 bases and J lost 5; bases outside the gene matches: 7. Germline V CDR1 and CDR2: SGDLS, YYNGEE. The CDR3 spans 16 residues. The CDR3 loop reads CASSPGTSGSTETQYF. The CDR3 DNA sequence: TGTGCCAGCAGCCCAGGGACTAGCGGGAGTACGGAGACCCAGTACTTC.

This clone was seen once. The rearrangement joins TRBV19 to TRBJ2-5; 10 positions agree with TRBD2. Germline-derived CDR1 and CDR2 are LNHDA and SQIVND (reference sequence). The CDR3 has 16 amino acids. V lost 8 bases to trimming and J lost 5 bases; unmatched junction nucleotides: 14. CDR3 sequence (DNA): TGTGCCAGTCGAAGCCTTCTAGCGGGAGACGACGAGACCCAGTACTTC. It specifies CASRSLLAGDDETQYF.

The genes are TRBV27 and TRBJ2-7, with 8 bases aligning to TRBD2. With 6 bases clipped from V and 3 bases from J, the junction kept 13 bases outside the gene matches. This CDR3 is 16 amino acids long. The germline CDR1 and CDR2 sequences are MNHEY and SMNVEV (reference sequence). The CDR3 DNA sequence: TGTGCCAGCAGCCCAACGGGGTCGAGCGGGAGCTACGAGCAGTACTTC. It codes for CASSPTGSSGSYEQYF.

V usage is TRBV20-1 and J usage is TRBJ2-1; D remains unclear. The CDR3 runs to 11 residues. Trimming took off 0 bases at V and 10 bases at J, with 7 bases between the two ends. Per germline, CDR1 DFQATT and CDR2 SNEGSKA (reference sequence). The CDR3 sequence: CSARDHREQFF. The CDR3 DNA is TGCAGTGCTAGAGATCACCGGGAGCAGTTCTTC.

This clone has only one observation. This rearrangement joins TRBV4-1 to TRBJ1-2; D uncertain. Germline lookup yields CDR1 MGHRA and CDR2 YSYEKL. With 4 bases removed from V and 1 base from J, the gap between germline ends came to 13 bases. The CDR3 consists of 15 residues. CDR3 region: CASSPPSGVNYGYTF. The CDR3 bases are TGCGCCAGCAGCCCTCCATCTGGCGTTAACTATGGCTACACCTTC.

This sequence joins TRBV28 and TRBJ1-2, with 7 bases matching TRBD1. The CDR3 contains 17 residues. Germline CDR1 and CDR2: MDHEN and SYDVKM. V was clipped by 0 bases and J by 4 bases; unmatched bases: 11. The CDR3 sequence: CASSLWGATGRGYGYTF. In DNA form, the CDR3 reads TGTGCCAGCAGTTTATGGGGGGCGACAGGGCGGGGCTATGGCTACACCTTC.

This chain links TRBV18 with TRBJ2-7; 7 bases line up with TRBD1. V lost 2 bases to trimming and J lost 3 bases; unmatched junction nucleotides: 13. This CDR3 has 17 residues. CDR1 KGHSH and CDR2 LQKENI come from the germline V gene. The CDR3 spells CASSPRGFNWDSYEQYF. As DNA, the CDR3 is TGTGCCAGCTCACCAAGGGGATTTAATTGGGACAGCTACGAGCAGTACTTC.

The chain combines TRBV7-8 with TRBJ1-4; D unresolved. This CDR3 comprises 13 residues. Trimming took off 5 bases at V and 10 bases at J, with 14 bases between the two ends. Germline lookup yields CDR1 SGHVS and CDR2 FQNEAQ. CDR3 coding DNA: TGTGCCAGCAGCCTCCGGTGGGAGGGAAAACTGTTTTTT. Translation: CASSLRWEGKLFF.

The CDR3 is CASSQDISGGSSSYEQYF. DNA for the CDR3: TGCGCCAGCAGCCAAGATATTAGCGGGGGCTCGAGCTCCTACGAGCAGTACTTC. The rearrangement joins TRBV4-1 to TRBJ2-7, with TRBD2 matching over 9 bases. This CDR3 region has 18 residues. Looked up from germline, CDR1 is MGHRA and CDR2 is YSYEKL. V shed 0 bases, J shed 0 bases, and the junction held 9 bases outside the gene matches.

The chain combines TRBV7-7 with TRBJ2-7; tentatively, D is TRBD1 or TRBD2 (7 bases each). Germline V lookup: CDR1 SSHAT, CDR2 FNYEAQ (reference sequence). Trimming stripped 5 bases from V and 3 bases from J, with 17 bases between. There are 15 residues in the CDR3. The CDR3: CASSPRQGGNYEQYF. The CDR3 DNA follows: TGTGCCAGCAGCCCTCGACAGGGAGGGAACTACGAGCAGTACTTC.

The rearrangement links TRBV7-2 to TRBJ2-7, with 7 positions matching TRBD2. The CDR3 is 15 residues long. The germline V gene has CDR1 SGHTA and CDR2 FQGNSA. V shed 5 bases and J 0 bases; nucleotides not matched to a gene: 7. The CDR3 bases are TGTGCCAGCAGCCCCTTCGCGGGAGTCTCCTACGAGCAGTACTTC. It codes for CASSPFAGVSYEQYF.

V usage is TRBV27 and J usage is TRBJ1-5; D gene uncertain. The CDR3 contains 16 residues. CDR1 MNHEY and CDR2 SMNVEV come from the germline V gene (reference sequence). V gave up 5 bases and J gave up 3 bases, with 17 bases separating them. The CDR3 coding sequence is TGTGCCAGCAGTCCCATCAGGACCGCGGACAATCAGCCCCAGCATTTT. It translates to CASSPIRTADNQPQHF.

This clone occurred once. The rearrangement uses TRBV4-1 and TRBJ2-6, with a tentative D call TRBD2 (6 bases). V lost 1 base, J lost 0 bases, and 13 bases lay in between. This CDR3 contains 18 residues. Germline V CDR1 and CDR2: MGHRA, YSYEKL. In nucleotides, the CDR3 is TGCGCCAGCAGCCAAGTGGCGGGGAAAATCTCTGGGGCCAACGTCCTGACTTTC. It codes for CASSQVAGKISGANVLTF.

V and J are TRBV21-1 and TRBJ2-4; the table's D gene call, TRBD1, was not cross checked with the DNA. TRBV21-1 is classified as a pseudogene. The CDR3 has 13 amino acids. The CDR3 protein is CASTTEILNIQYF. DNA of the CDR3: TGTGCCAGCACCACAGAAATCCTAAACATTCAGTACTTC.

In DNA, the CDR3 is TGTGCCAGTAGGGACAGGCACTCTCATACGCAGTATTTT. Protein sequence: CASRDRHSHTQYF. The rearrangement joins TRBV7-2 to TRBJ2-3; 8 bases match TRBD1. The germline gives CDR1 SGHTA, CDR2 FQGNSA. V was clipped by 9 bases and J by 7 bases; unmatched bases: 9. The CDR3 totals 13 residues.

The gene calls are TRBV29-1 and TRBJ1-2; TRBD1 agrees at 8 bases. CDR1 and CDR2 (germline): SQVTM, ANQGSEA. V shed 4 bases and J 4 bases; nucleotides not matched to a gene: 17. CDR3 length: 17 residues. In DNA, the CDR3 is TGCAGCGTTGGGAGACAGGGGCGGAGGTCTGGCGGCTATGGCTACACCTTC. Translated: CSVGRQGRRSGGYGYTF.

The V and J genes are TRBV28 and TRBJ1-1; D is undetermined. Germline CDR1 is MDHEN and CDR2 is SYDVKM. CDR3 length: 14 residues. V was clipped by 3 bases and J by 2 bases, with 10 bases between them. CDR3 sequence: CASSFPNFNTEAFF. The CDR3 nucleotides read TGTGCCAGCAGTTTTCCGAACTTCAACACTGAAGCTTTCTTT.

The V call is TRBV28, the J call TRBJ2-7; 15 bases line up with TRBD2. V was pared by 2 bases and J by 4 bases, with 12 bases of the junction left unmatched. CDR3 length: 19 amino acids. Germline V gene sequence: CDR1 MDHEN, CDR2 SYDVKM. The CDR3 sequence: CASSLPTPGTSGRSYEQYF. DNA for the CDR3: TGTGCCAGCAGTTTACCCACTCCAGGGACTAGCGGGAGGAGTTACGAGCAGTACTTC.